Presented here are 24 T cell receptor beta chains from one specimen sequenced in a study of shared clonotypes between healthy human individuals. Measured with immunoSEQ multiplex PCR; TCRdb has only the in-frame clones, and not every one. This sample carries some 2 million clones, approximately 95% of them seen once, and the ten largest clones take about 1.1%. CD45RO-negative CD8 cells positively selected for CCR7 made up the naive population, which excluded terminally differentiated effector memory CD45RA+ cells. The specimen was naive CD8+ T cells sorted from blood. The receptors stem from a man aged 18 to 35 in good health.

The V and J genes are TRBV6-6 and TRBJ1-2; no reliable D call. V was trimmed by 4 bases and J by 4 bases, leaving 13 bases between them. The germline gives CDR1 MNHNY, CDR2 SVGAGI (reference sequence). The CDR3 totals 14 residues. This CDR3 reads CASSFGVGSYGYTF. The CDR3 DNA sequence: TGTGCCAGCAGTTTCGGGGTCGGATCCTATGGCTACACCTTC.

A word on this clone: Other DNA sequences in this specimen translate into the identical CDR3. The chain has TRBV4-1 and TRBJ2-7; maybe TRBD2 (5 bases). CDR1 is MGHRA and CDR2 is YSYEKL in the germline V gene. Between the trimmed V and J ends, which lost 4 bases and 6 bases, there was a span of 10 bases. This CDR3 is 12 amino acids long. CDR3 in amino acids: CASSLISGEQYF. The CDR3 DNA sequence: TGCGCCAGCAGCCTGATAAGCGGCGAGCAGTACTTC.

CDR3: CASSYSKRYEQYF. CDR3 bases: TGTGCCAGCAGTTACTCGAAGCGTTACGAGCAGTACTTC. The chain carries TRBV6-6 and TRBJ2-7; D not certain. The CDR3 consists of 13 residues. V lost 0 bases and J 4 bases, leaving 7 bases between the germline ends. CDR1 is MNHNY, CDR2 SVGAGI, per germline (reference sequence).

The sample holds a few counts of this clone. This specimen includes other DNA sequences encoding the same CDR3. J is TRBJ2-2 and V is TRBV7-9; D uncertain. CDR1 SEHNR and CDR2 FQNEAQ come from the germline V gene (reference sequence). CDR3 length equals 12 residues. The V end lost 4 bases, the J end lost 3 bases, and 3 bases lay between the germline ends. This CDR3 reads CASSYYTGELFF. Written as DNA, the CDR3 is TGTGCCAGCAGCTACTACACCGGGGAGCTGTTTTTT. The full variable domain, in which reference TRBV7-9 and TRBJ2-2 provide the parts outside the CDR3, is DTGVSQNPRHKITKRGQNVTFRCDPISEHNRLYWYRQTLGQGPEFLTYFQNEAQLEKSRLLSDRFSAERPKGSFSTLEIQRTEQGDSAMYLCASSYYTGELFFGEGSRLTVL.

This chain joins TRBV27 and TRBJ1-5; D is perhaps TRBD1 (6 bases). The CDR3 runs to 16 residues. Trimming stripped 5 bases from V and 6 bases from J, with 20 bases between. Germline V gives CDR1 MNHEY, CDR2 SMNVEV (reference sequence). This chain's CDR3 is CASSPEDWGQGQPQHF. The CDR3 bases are TGTGCCAGCAGTCCGGAGGATTGGGGGCAGGGTCAGCCCCAGCATTTT.

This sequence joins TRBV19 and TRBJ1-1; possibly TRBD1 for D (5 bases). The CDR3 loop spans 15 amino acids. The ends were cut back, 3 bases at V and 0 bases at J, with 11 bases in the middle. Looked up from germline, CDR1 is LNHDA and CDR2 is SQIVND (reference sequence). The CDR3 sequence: CASSISQGMNTEAFF. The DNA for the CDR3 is TGTGCCAGTAGTATTTCCCAGGGCATGAACACTGAAGCTTTCTTT.

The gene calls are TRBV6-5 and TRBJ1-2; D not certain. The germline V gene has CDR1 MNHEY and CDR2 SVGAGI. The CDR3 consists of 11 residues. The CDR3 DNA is TGTGCTCCCGGAGGGAACCATGGCTACACCTTC. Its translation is CAPGGNHGYTF.

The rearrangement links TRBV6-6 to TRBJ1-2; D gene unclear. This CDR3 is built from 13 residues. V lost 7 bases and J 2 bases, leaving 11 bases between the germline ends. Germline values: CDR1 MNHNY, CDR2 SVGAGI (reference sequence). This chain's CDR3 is CASTSQLNYGYTF. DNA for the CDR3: TGTGCCAGCACGTCCCAGCTCAACTATGGCTACACCTTC.

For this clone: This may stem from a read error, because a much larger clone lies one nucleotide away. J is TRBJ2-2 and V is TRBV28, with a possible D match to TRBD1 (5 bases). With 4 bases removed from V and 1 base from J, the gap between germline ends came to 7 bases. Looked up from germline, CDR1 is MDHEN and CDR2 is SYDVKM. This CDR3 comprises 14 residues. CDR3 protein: CASSSGQNTGELFF. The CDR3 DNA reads TGTGCCAGCAGTTCCGGACAGAACACCGGGGAGCTGTTTTTT.

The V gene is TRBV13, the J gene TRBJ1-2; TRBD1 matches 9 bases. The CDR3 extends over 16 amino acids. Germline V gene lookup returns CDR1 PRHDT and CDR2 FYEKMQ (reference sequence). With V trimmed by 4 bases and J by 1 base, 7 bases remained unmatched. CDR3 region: CASSSAGQGSNYGYTF. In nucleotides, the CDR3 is TGTGCCAGCAGCTCCGCGGGACAGGGTAGTAACTATGGCTACACCTTC.

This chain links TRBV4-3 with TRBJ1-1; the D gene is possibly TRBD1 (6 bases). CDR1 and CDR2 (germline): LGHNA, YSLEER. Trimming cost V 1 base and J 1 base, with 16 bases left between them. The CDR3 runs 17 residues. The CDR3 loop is CASSQGHIGGPNTEAFF. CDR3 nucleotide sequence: TGCGCCAGCAGCCAAGGGCATATAGGGGGTCCGAACACTGAAGCTTTCTTT.

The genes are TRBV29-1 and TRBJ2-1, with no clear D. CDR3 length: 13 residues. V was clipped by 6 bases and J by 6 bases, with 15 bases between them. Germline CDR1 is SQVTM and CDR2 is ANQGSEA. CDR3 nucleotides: TGCAGCGTCCTAGGAAAGGACGGCAATGAGCAGTTCTTC. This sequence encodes CSVLGKDGNEQFF.

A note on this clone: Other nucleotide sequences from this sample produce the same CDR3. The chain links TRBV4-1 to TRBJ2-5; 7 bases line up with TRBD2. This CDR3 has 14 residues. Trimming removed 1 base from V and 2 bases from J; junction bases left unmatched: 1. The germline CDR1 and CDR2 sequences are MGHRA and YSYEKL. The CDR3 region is CASSQAGGQETQYF. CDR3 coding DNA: TGCGCCAGCAGCCAAGCGGGAGGTCAAGAGACCCAGTACTTC.

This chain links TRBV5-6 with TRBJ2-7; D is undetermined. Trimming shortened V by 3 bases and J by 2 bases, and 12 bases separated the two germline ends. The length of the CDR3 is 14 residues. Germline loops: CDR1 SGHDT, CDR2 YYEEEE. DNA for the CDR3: TGTGCCAGCAGCTCCCTAGAACGGACCTACGAGCAGTACTTC. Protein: CASSSLERTYEQYF.

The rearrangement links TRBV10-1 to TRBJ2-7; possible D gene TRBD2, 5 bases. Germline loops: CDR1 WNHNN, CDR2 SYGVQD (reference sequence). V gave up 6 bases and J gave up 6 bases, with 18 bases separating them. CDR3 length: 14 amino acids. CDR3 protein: CASSMTGIWSEQYF. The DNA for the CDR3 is TGCGCCAGCAGCATGACCGGGATCTGGTCCGAGCAGTACTTC.

The CDR3 DNA reads TGCGCCAGCAGCTTGGTCGGGCTTAATGAGCAGTTCTTC. Its protein is CASSLVGLNEQFF. This chain uses TRBV5-1 with TRBJ2-1; D unclear. This CDR3 is 13 amino acids long. CDR1 is SGHRS, CDR2 YFSETQ, per germline. Trimming removed 0 bases from V and 7 bases from J, with 8 bases in between.

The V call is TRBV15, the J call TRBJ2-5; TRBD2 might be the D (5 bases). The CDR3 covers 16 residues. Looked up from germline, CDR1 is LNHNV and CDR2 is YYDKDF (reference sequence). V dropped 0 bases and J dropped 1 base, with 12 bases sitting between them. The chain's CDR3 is CATSREESGSQETQYF. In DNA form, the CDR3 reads TGTGCCACCAGCAGAGAGGAAAGCGGCTCCCAAGAGACCCAGTACTTC.

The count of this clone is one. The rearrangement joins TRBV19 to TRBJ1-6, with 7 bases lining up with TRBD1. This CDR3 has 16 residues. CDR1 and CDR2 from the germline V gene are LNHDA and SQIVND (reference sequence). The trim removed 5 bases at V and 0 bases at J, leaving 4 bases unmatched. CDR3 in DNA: TGTGCCAGTAGTGCCAGGGACAGCTCCTATAATTCACCCCTCCACTTT. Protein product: CASSARDSSYNSPLHF. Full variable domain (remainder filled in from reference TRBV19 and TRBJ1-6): DGGITQSPKYLFRKEGQNVTLSCEQNLNHDAMYWYRQDPGQGLRLIYYSQIVNDFQKGDIAEGYSVSREKKESFPLTVTSAQKNPTAFYLCASSARDSSYNSPLHFGNGTRLTVT.

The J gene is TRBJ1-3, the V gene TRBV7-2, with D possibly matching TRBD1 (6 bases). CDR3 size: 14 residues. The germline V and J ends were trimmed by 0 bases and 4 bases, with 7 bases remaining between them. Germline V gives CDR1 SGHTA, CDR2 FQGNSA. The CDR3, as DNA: TGTGCCAGCAGCTTAGCCGGGACAGGAAACACCATATATTTT. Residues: CASSLAGTGNTIYF.

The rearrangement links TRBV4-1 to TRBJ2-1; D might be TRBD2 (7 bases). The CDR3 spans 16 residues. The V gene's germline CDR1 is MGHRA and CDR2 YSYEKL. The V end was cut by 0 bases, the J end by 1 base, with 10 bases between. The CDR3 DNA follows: TGCGCCAGCAGCCAAGAGGGGGGGACATCCTACAATGAGCAGTTCTTC. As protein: CASSQEGGTSYNEQFF.

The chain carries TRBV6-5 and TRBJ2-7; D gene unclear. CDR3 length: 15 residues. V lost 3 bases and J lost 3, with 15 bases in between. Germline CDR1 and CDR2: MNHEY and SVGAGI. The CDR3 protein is CASSYFLGTDYEQYF. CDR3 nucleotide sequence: TGTGCCAGCAGTTATTTTCTTGGCACAGACTACGAGCAGTACTTC.

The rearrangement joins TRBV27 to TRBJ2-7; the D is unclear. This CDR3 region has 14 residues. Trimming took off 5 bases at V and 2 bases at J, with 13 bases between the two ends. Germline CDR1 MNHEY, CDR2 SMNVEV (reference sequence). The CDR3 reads CASSPRRQTYEQYF. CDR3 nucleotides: TGTGCCAGCAGTCCCCGGCGCCAGACCTACGAGCAGTACTTC.

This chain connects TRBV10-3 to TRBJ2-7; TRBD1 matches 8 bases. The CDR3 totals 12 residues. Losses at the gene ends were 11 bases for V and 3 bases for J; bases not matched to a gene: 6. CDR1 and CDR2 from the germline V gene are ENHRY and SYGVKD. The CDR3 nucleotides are TGTGCCTCCAAGGACAGGGACTACGAGCAGTACTTC. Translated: CASKDRDYEQYF.

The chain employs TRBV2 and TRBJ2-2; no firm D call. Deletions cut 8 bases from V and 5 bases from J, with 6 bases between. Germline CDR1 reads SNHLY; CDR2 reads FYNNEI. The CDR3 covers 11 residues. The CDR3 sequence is CASEETGELFF. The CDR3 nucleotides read TGTGCCAGCGAGGAGACCGGGGAGCTGTTTTTT.